Listed below are T cell receptor beta chains from one sample, sequenced in a study of T-cell reconstitution after alpha-beta-depleted transplantation in children. TCRdb re-called the PCR reads through MiXCR, storing one row per CDR3 protein. The table has some 150,000 distinct CDR3 sequences, around 9% seen once. The input for sequencing was PBMCs, mostly from graft donor cells, taken 180 days after TCRalphabeta/CD19-depleted stem cell transplant. The source of these receptors is a female patient aged 2-9 years who had a stem cell transplant for congenital amegakaryocytic thrombocytopenia, so the T cells may come from the graft donor. Each CDR3 is given with its conserved first and last residue. The D gene is left open where the match is weak. Where a row states a size, it is once, few, many or the class of an expanded clone; other rows omit it.

TRBV6-5,-,TRBJ2-7,-,CASSTPQWEVSYEQYF,TGTGCCAGCAGTACTCCCCAGTGGGAGGTTTCCTACGAGCAGTACTTC
TRBV20-1,many,TRBJ2-7,TRBD2,CSAVTGTRTYEQYF,TGCAGTGCTGTGACCGGGACTAGGACCTACGAGCAGTACTTC
TRBV6-5,many,TRBJ2-7,-,CASSSRHSFSYEQYF,TGTGCCAGCAGTTCAAGACATTCCTTCTCCTACGAGCAGTACTTC
TRBV13,-,TRBJ2-5,TRBD2,CASSGRGDKTQYF,TGTGCCAGCAGCGGACGGGGGGATAAGACCCAGTACTTC
TRBV12-3/TRBV12-4,many,TRBJ2-7,TRBD1,CASADRLSYEQYF,TGTGCCAGCGCGGACAGGCTCTCCTACGAGCAGTACTTC
TRBV5-1,many,TRBJ1-2,-,CASSLDVKALYGYTF,TGCGCCAGCAGCTTGGATGTCAAGGCCCTCTATGGCTACACCTTC
TRBV11-3,many,TRBJ2-3,-,CASSLGGLSTDTQYF,TGTGCCAGCAGCTTAGGCGGTCTAAGCACAGATACGCAGTATTTT
TRBV19,-,TRBJ2-7,-,CASSPGMLTGALGTYEQYF,TGTGCCAGTAGTCCGGGTATGTTAACCGGGGCCCTCGGGACCTACGAGCAGTACTTC
TRBV10-3,many,TRBJ2-1,TRBD2,CAISESTNYLAGSSYNEQFF,TGTGCCATCAGTGAGTCTACAAACTACCTAGCGGGGAGCTCCTACAATGAGCAGTTCTTC
TRBV7-2,many,TRBJ2-3,-,CASKAFSSDTQYF,TGTGCCAGCAAAGCTTTCAGCTCAGATACGCAGTATTTT
TRBV11-2,many,TRBJ2-4,-,CASSSQNIQYF,TGTGCCAGCAGCTCCCAAAACATTCAGTACTTC
TRBV4-1,-,TRBJ2-5,-,CASSQDLGGAGETQYF,TGCGCCAGCAGCCAAGATCTAGGGGGGGCTGGTGAGACCCAGTACTTC
TRBV18,few,TRBJ1-2,-,CASSPSEGYGYTF,TGTGCCAGCTCACCATCGGAAGGATATGGCTACACCTTC
TRBV5-1,-,TRBJ2-7,-,CASSSTGGFTYEQYF,TGCGCCAGCAGCTCGACAGGAGGGTTCACCTACGAGCAGTACTTC
TRBV27,many,TRBJ1-2,TRBD1,CASSLIPGQPYYGYTF,TGTGCCAGCAGTTTAATACCGGGACAGCCTTACTATGGCTACACCTTC
TRBV3-1,once,TRBJ2-7,-,CTRSDHAEADGGSYEQYF,TGTACCCGCAGCGACCATGCCGAGGCGGACGGTGGATCCTACGAGCAGTACTTC
TRBV20-1,many,TRBJ1-6,TRBD1,CSARRTGRSSYNSPLHF,TGCAGTGCTCGCCGGACAGGCCGGAGCTCCTATAATTCACCCCTCCACTTT
TRBV20-1,many,TRBJ1-6,TRBD1,CSARDEDRGLYSPLHF,TGCAGTGCTAGAGATGAGGACAGGGGGCTTTATTCACCCCTCCACTTT
TRBV11-2,once,TRBJ2-5,TRBD2,CASSSPGGLAGKKETQYF,TGTGCCAGCAGCTCTCCGGGAGGACTAGCGGGGAAGAAAGAGACCCAGTACTTC
TRBV27,many,TRBJ2-7,-,CASSLLGRGYEQYF,TGTGCCAGCAGTTTATTGGGCAGGGGTTACGAGCAGTACTTC
TRBV19,few,TRBJ1-5,-,CASSAQGNQPQHF,TGTGCCAGTAGTGCCCAGGGTAATCAGCCCCAGCATTTT
TRBV5-1,many,TRBJ2-7,TRBD2,CASSLVGGAGGPLYEQYF,TGCGCCAGCAGCTTGGTGGGCGGAGCGGGAGGGCCCCTGTACGAGCAGTACTTC
TRBV20-1,-,TRBJ1-4,TRBD1,CSAVQGNNEKLFF,TGCAGTGCCGTACAGGGGAATAATGAAAAACTGTTTTTT
TRBV20-1,many,TRBJ2-3,-,CSARYAGSQYF,TGCAGTGCTAGATACGCGGGTTCGCAGTATTTT
TRBV5-1,many,TRBJ2-1,TRBD2,CASSLSAGASYNEQFF,TGCGCCAGCAGCTTGTCAGCGGGGGCCTCCTACAATGAGCAGTTCTTC
TRBV20-1,many,TRBJ1-2,-,CSAKGRANYGYTF,TGCAGTGCTAAAGGCAGGGCTAACTATGGCTACACCTTC
TRBV9,many,TRBJ1-5,TRBD1,CASSAGTGVQPQHF,TGTGCCAGCAGCGCCGGGACAGGGGTTCAGCCCCAGCATTTT
TRBV5-1,few,TRBJ2-1,TRBD2,CASSLGTSGGAVEQFF,TGCGCCAGCAGCCTCGGGACTAGCGGGGGGGCGGTTGAGCAGTTCTTC
TRBV20-1,many,TRBJ2-5,-,CSAYTGTRFQTQYF,TGCAGTGCTTATACCGGGACACGTTTTCAGACCCAGTACTTC
TRBV7-9,many,TRBJ2-5,-,CASSPSGARETQYF,TGTGCCAGCAGCCCAAGTGGGGCCAGGGAGACCCAGTACTTC
TRBV11-2,few,TRBJ1-5,-,CASSLLVGVESNQPQHF,TGTGCCAGCAGCTTATTGGTGGGCGTGGAGAGCAATCAGCCCCAGCATTTT
TRBV12-3/TRBV12-4,many,TRBJ1-2,TRBD1,CASSLFAGGDGYTF,TGTGCCAGCAGTTTATTTGCAGGGGGCGATGGCTACACCTTC
TRBV28,many,TRBJ2-3,-,CASSFTGHLKSTDTQYF,TGTGCCAGCAGTTTTACCGGACACCTTAAAAGCACAGATACGCAGTATTTT
TRBV20-1,many,TRBJ2-1,-,CSAVLVVLNEQFF,TGCAGTGCTGTCCTCGTGGTTTTAAATGAGCAGTTCTTC
TRBV4-1,many,TRBJ2-5,-,CASSQELKYGTQETQYF,TGCGCCAGCAGCCAAGAACTAAAATACGGGACACAAGAGACCCAGTACTTC
TRBV28,many,TRBJ2-6,-,CASSTRTGANVLTF,TGTGCCAGCAGTACGCGGACTGGGGCCAACGTCCTGACTTTC
TRBV28,many,TRBJ1-6,-,CASSLTDGINNSPLHF,TGTGCCAGCAGTTTAACTGACGGGATAAATAATTCACCCCTCCACTTT
TRBV20-1,many,TRBJ2-2,TRBD2,CSVLRLAGPGELFF,TGCAGTGTCCTCCGACTAGCGGGGCCCGGGGAGCTGTTTTTT
TRBV20-1,-,TRBJ1-1,-,CSAMARSTEAFF,TGCAGTGCTATGGCGAGGAGCACTGAAGCTTTCTTT
TRBV3-1,many,TRBJ2-7,-,CASSYSRSGEQYF,TGTGCCAGCAGCTATTCGAGGTCAGGGGAGCAGTACTTC
TRBV29-1,few,TRBJ1-2,TRBD1,CSVEDPGQGAGYTF,TGCAGCGTTGAAGATCCCGGACAGGGGGCTGGCTACACCTTC
TRBV3-1,many,TRBJ2-2,TRBD2,CASSHGGLGVGELFF,TGTGCCAGCAGCCATGGAGGACTAGGGGTCGGGGAGCTGTTTTTT
TRBV28,once,TRBJ2-7,TRBD1,CASSQGTGMNEQYF,TGTGCCAGCAGCCAAGGGACAGGGATGAACGAGCAGTACTTC
TRBV30,many,TRBJ1-2,-,CAWSMRNTGTTNYGYTF,TGTGCCTGGAGTATGAGGAACACAGGAACCACAAACTATGGCTACACCTTC
TRBV20-1,few,TRBJ2-3,-,CSASLASRTDTQYF,TGCAGTGCTAGCCTAGCGTCGCGCACAGATACGCAGTATTTT
TRBV5-4,-,TRBJ2-1,-,CASSLVQGGNEQFF,TGTGCCAGCAGCTTGGTCCAGGGCGGCAATGAGCAGTTCTTC
TRBV20-1,many,TRBJ2-7,-,CSATLAGYEQYF,TGCAGTGCTACCCTAGCAGGCTACGAGCAGTACTTC
TRBV3-1,many,TRBJ1-4,-,CASSQEYGRVNGKLFF,TGTGCCAGCAGCCAAGAGTACGGCAGGGTGAACGGAAAACTGTTTTTT
TRBV7-2,many,TRBJ2-1,-,CASSAHPGVVSEQFF,TGTGCCAGCAGCGCCCACCCGGGAGTCGTAAGTGAGCAGTTCTTC
TRBV12-3/TRBV12-4,-,TRBJ2-5,-,CASRARASNQETQYF,TGTGCCAGCAGAGCGCGGGCGAGTAATCAAGAGACCCAGTACTTC
TRBV6-1,few,TRBJ1-5,-,CASSERGKAQHF,TGTGCCAGCAGTGAACGGGGGAAAGCCCAGCATTTT
TRBV5-1,few,TRBJ1-2,TRBD1,CASKDTGGASYGYTF,TGCGCCAGCAAAGACACAGGGGGCGCGAGCTATGGCTACACCTTC
TRBV6-6,many,TRBJ1-2,-,CATQLRENYGYTF,TGTGCCACTCAACTCAGGGAGAACTATGGCTACACCTTC
TRBV4-3,many,TRBJ1-5,-,CASSQDYGQPQHF,TGCGCCAGCAGCCAAGATTATGGACAGCCCCAGCATTTT
TRBV29-1,many,TRBJ2-3,TRBD2,CSGDLAGADTQYF,TGCAGCGGAGACCTAGCGGGAGCAGATACGCAGTATTTT
TRBV24-1,-,TRBJ2-3,-,CATSEDMMNTQYF,TGTGCCACCAGTGAAGATATGATGAATACGCAGTATTTT
TRBV5-1,-,TRBJ2-1,TRBD2,CASSLVVAGGSSYNEQFF,TGCGCCAGCAGCTTGGTAGTAGCGGGAGGGAGCTCCTACAATGAGCAGTTCTTC
TRBV7-9,-,TRBJ2-3,-,CASSHRSDTQYF,TGTGCCAGCAGCCACCGGAGTGATACGCAGTATTTT
TRBV7-8,-,TRBJ2-3,-,CASSSLRTWIDTQYF,TGTGCCAGCAGCTCCCTTCGGACTTGGATAGATACGCAGTATTTT
TRBV11-2,-,TRBJ2-5,-,CASSLGDWGSAETQYF,TGTGCCAGCAGCTTAGGGGATTGGGGGTCCGCGGAGACCCAGTACTTC